A single TCR beta chain is shown here with its context. Its target is unknown. Because it lacks the conserved phenylalanine or tryptophan at the end, this CDR3 is likely a read error. This sample stems from a study of CD8 T cells in Susac syndrome. Study-level results: The study conceded that relatively few individuals underwent its TCR sequencing and HLA analysis.

The CDR3 spans 12 residues. Deletions cut 4 bases from V and 0 bases from J, with 6 bases between. Germline loops: CDR1 SQVTM, CDR2 ANQGSEA. The authors reverse transcribed about 0.5 to 1 ug RNA with random hexamers. Amplification of TCR beta CDR3 by immunoSEQ multiplex PCR spanned 54 Vbeta and 13 Jbeta. TCRdb re-called the immunoSEQ multiplex PCR reads through MiXCR, storing one row per CDR3 protein. The sample carries about 120,000 distinct CDR3 sequences, 90% to 95% recorded once. Sequencing of TCR beta was carried out in blood CD8+ and CD4+ T cells. Included as multiple sclerosis controls were treatment-naive patients who had stable or active relapsing-remitting disease.

The chain combines TRBV29-1 with TRBJ1-1, with D unresolved. This sequence was found in a human donor with multiple sclerosis. Sequencing was done on a sample of CD4+ T cells from PBMCs. CDR3 nucleotide sequence: TGCAGCGTTGGGCGGATGAACACTGAAGCTTTCCTT. Residues: CSVGRMNTEAFL.